This TCR beta chain appears in the sequencing data of a study of multiple sclerosis patients with progressive multifocal leukoencephalopathy. Whole-study results and caveats: TRBV and TRBJ usage showed no common pattern when PML developed.

Comments on this clone: Its antigen is as yet unknown.

The survey-level immunoSEQ assay was used. Spiked into each PCR were synthetic inline TR CDR3 controls of all V-J pairings. Here immunoSEQ multiplex PCR was the method, and the copy in TCRdb shows in-frame clones only, minus some. The sample records 25,000 to 35,000 clones, around nine tenths being singletons. Noted time point: before natalizumab initiation. Before the first natalizumab infusion, T0 blood samples were taken. The trim removed 6 bases at V and 4 bases at J, leaving 5 bases unmatched. This CDR3 has 14 residues. Germline loops: CDR1 LNHDA, CDR2 SQIVND (reference sequence). The sample consisted of PBMCs. This TCR was recovered from a human donor with multiple sclerosis. The chain uses TRBV19 and TRBJ1-3, with TRBD1 matching over 8 bases. CDR3 coding DNA: TGTGCCAGTAGCTTGGACAGGGCCGGAAACACCATATATTTT. The encoded protein is CASSLDRAGNTIYF.